The source of this T cell receptor (beta chain) is a study of regulatory T cells. Study observations and caveats: Regulatory T cells showed the strongest V-J pair restriction and V/J gene skewing among patient repertoires. Hydrophobic residues at CDR3 positions 6 and 7 were enriched in conventional CD4+ T cells of CD3G-deficient patients.

There are 14 residues in the CDR3. V was clipped by 5 bases and J by 3 bases; unmatched bases: 4. Germline-derived CDR1 and CDR2 are MNHNS and SASEGT. Every patient with CD3G deficiency had evidence of autoimmunity. Patients, 2 to 39 years old, had expanded memory T-cell proportions. CD4+ T cells were divided by sorting: CD25-high CD127-low Tregs, CD25-low CD127-high conventional cells. Of note for this clone: The antigen remains undetermined.

The PCR used 52 TRBV and 13 TRBJ primers. Assay: immunoSEQ multiplex PCR; the TCRdb copy retains only in-frame clones and omits some. The sample holds over 35,000 clones, 75% to 90% seen once. The rearrangement joins TRBV6-1 to TRBJ2-7, with TRBD1 matching over 10 bases. The sequencing sample was made of conventional CD4+ T cells sorted from blood. The sequence was obtained from a person aged 18-29 years with CD3G deficiency. The CDR3 bases are TGTGCCAGCAGTAGACAGGGGGCGGGCTACGAGCAGTACTTC. Protein sequence: CASSRQGAGYEQYF.